These 18 T cell receptor beta chains share one sample of origin, sequenced in a study of blood T cell repertoires in COVID-19. TCRdb keeps only in-frame clones here, not all; method: immunoSEQ multiplex PCR. The table includes 85,000 to 130,000 clones, about 90% detected once. The specimen was peripheral blood. These receptors were taken from a man aged 50-60 years with acute or convalescent COVID-19.

V and J are TRBV12-3 or TRBV12-4 and TRBJ1-2; D gene ambiguous. V lost 3 bases to trimming and J lost 5 bases, with 7 bases between them. This CDR3 is built from 12 residues. This CDR3 is CASSLRKYGYTF. In DNA form, the CDR3 reads TGTGCCAGCAGTTTGCGGAAATATGGCTACACCTTC.

This clone has more than one count but fewer than ten. The CDR3, as DNA: TGTGCCAGCAGTTTGGGGGGGGAAGCTTTCTTT. Its translation: CASSLGGEAFF. The gene calls are TRBV28 and TRBJ1-1, with D possibly matching TRBD1 (5 bases). CDR3 size: 11 residues. V lost 3 bases and J 8 bases, leaving 7 bases between the germline ends. CDR1 and CDR2 (germline): MDHEN, SYDVKM. Combining the CDR3 with reference TRBV28 and TRBJ1-1 gives the whole variable domain DVKVTQSSRYLVKRTGEKVFLECVQDMDHENMFWYRQDPGLGLRLIYFSYDVKMKEKGDIPEGYSVSREKKERFSLILESASTNQTSMYLCASSLGGEAFFGQGTRLTVV.

This chain links TRBV30 with TRBJ2-1, with D perhaps TRBD2 (5 bases). Germline CDR1 GTSNPN, CDR2 SVGIG (reference sequence). This CDR3 is built from 13 residues. V lost 1 base and J lost 9, with 13 bases in between. The CDR3 DNA reads as TGTGCCTGGAGTGCGGGATTGGGGAGTGAGCAGTTCTTC. This codes for CAWSAGLGSEQFF. Full variable domain (outside the CDR3, taken from reference TRBV30 and TRBJ2-1): SQTIHQWPATLVQPVGSPLSLECTVEGTSNPNLYWYRQAAGRGLQLLFYSVGIGQISSEVPQNLSASRPQDRQFILSSKKLLLSDSGFYLCAWSAGLGSEQFFGPGTRLTVL.

The chain is built from TRBV12-3 or TRBV12-4 and TRBJ2-5, with a possible D match to TRBD1 (5 bases). V lost 4 bases and J 2 bases, leaving 8 bases between the germline ends. This CDR3 has 13 amino acids. CDR3 region: CASSYGAQETQYF. CDR3 DNA sequence: TGTGCCAGCAGTTATGGGGCACAAGAGACCCAGTACTTC.

V and J are TRBV6-1 and TRBJ1-5, with D unresolved. CDR3 length: 17 residues. Germline CDR1 reads MNHNS; CDR2 reads SASEGT. The V gene lost 4 bases and the J gene lost 4 bases, with 20 bases spanning the gap. The CDR3 region is CASSVGGGLRKNQPQHF. The CDR3 DNA reads as TGTGCCAGCAGTGTGGGAGGCGGGTTGCGAAAAAATCAGCCCCAGCATTTT.

This chain links TRBV5-1 with TRBJ2-3, with D perhaps TRBD1 (6 bases). The CDR3 is made up of 13 amino acids. Germline loops: CDR1 SGHRS, CDR2 YFSETQ. Trimming removed 0 bases from V and 10 bases from J, with 12 bases in between. The CDR3 nucleotides read TGCGCCAGCAGCTTGGCAGGGGTTGATGCGCAGTATTTT. Translation: CASSLAGVDAQYF. Full variable domain (remainder filled in from reference TRBV5-1 and TRBJ2-3): KAGVTQTPRYLIKTRGQQVTLSCSPISGHRSVSWYQQTPGQGLQFLFEYFSETQRNKGNFPGRFSGRQFSNSRSEMNVSTLELGDSALYLCASSLAGVDAQYFGPGTRLTVL.

The rearrangement links TRBV3-1 (or the pseudogene TRBV3-2) to TRBJ2-5, with TRBD2 matching over 7 bases. Germline-derived CDR1 and CDR2 are LGHDT and YNNKEL (reference sequence). The CDR3 runs to 14 residues. The J segment lost 4 bases and the V segment lost 1 base, leaving 3 bases of the junction unmatched. The CDR3 nucleotides are TGTGCCAGCAGCCAAGCCGGCGGGGGAGAGACCCAGTACTTC. Amino acids: CASSQAGGGETQYF.

The chain has TRBV18 and TRBJ2-1, with 7 bases aligning to TRBD1. The CDR3 consists of 15 residues. V shed 1 base and J 3 bases; nucleotides not matched to a gene: 3. Germline values: CDR1 KGHSH, CDR2 LQKENI. CDR3 region: CASSPQGAVYNEQFF. CDR3 nucleotides: TGTGCCAGCTCACCACAGGGGGCCGTCTACAATGAGCAGTTCTTC.

The V and J genes are TRBV4-1 and TRBJ2-7, with 10 bases identical to TRBD2. The CDR3 spans 14 residues. Trimming removed 5 bases from V and 0 bases from J; junction bases left unmatched: 1. CDR1 is MGHRA and CDR2 is YSYEKL in the germline V gene. The CDR3 DNA reads TGCGCCAGCAGCAGACTAGCGGGCTCCTACGAGCAGTACTTC. Amino acid sequence: CASSRLAGSYEQYF.

This clone was picked up a small number of times. The chain joins TRBV18 to TRBJ2-2; D ambiguous. This CDR3 comprises 14 residues. The germline V gene encodes CDR1 KGHSH and CDR2 LQKENI. Trimming left V 1 base short and J 5 bases short, with 8 bases between. CDR3 region: CASSPQSRTGELFF. CDR3 nucleotides: TGTGCCAGCTCACCACAAAGCAGGACCGGGGAGCTGTTTTTT.

The chain has TRBV28 and TRBJ1-1, with D unresolved. Trimming shortened V by 2 bases and J by 5 bases, and 12 bases separated the two germline ends. CDR3 size: 14 residues. From germline, CDR1 is MDHEN and CDR2 SYDVKM. As DNA, the CDR3 is TGTGCCAGCAGTTTAATTACAACTAGGACTGAAGCTTTCTTT. Amino acids: CASSLITTRTEAFF.

The chain employs TRBV28 and TRBJ1-1; tentative D call: TRBD1 (6 bases). Germline V gene data show CDR1 as MDHEN and CDR2 as SYDVKM. V gave up 5 bases and J gave up 3 bases, with 13 bases separating them. The CDR3 consists of 14 residues. In DNA, the CDR3 is TGTGCCAGCAGTCTACAGGGTTGGTACACTGAAGCTTTCTTT. Translation gives CASSLQGWYTEAFF.

The chain has TRBV6-5 and TRBJ2-2; D uncertain. This CDR3 region has 14 residues. Germline assignment: CDR1 MNHEY and CDR2 SVGAGI. Trimming removed 6 bases at V and 2 bases at J, with 10 bases between. The CDR3 is CASRAGANTGELFF. As DNA, the CDR3 is TGTGCCAGCAGGGCAGGCGCAAACACCGGGGAGCTGTTTTTT.

The chain joins TRBV5-1 to TRBJ2-1; TRBD2 agrees at 10 bases. The trim removed 6 bases at V and 9 bases at J, leaving 12 bases unmatched. From germline, CDR1 is SGHRS and CDR2 YFSETQ. There are 15 residues in the CDR3. The CDR3 nucleotides read TGCGCCAGCATCCGGACTAGCGGCGATGGGAGTGAGCAGTTCTTC. As protein: CASIRTSGDGSEQFF.

This chain links TRBV7-2 with TRBJ2-1; TRBD2 matches 14 bases. Germline-derived CDR1 and CDR2 are SGHTA and FQGNSA. The trim removed 1 base at V and 7 bases at J, leaving 3 bases unmatched. CDR3 length: 16 amino acids. This chain's CDR3 is CASSLGLAGGQNEQFF. The CDR3 region has the DNA TGTGCCAGCAGCTTAGGACTAGCGGGAGGGCAAAATGAGCAGTTCTTC. The whole variable domain, filled in from reference TRBV7-2 and TRBJ2-1, reads GAGVSQSPSNKVTEKGKDVELRCDPISGHTALYWYRQSLGQGLEFLIYFQGNSAPDKSGLPSDRFSAERTGGSVSTLTIQRTQQEDSAVYLCASSLGLAGGQNEQFFGPGTRLTVL.

The V and J genes are TRBV11-3 and TRBJ2-1, with D possibly matching TRBD2 (7 bases). V lost 5 bases to trimming and J lost 5 bases, with 13 bases between them. In germline, CDR1 is SGHNT, CDR2 YENEEA. The CDR3 spans 14 residues. The CDR3 nucleotides read TGTGCCAGCAGCCCGGGGGGCCCCAACAATGAGCAGTTCTTC. Translating it yields CASSPGGPNNEQFF.

This chain links TRBV6-1 with TRBJ2-7; possibly TRBD2 for D (6 bases). Looked up from germline, CDR1 is MNHNS and CDR2 is SASEGT. V lost 0 bases to trimming and J lost 0 bases, with 9 bases between them. The CDR3 runs 15 residues. The CDR3 sequence: CASSEALAPSYEQYF. DNA for the CDR3: TGTGCCAGCAGTGAAGCACTAGCACCCTCCTACGAGCAGTACTTC.

V and J are TRBV19 and TRBJ2-3; 7 bases map to TRBD2. CDR1 and CDR2 from the germline V gene are LNHDA and SQIVND (reference sequence). The CDR3 is 14 amino acids. J was trimmed by 2 bases and V by 8 bases; bases with no gene match: 7. CDR3 loop: CASQRDLTTDTQYF. CDR3 sequence (DNA): TGTGCCAGTCAGCGGGACCTTACCACAGATACGCAGTATTTT.